This T cell receptor beta chain was recorded in a study of blood T cells in healthy people across ages. Whole-study results and caveats: When set beside aged donors, long-lived donors presented more naive CD4+ cells and higher diversity.

For the second PCR, which ran for 7 to 11 cycles, a sample-barcoded 5' primer and a J-beta primer mix were used. Every single cDNA molecule received a tag from a template-switch adaptor with 12 random nucleotides. TCRdb independently ran MiXCR on the 5' RACE reads; one entry per CDR3 protein. The data hold fewer than 2,000,000 distinct CDR3 sequences, with roughly two fifths observed a single time. Per sample, no less than 5 micrograms of total RNA were extracted. This clonotype was detected a few times. The antigen is unknown. The CDR3 is 17 residues long. J lost 7 bases, V lost 3 bases, and 16 bases had no gene match. Germline V gene sequence: CDR1 SGHTA, CDR2 FQGNSA.

The sequence derives from a human donor in good health. Material for sequencing was blood. The V and J genes are TRBV7-2 and TRBJ2-3, with 7 nucleotides matching TRBD2. CDR3 sequence (DNA): TGTGCCAGCAGCTTTAGAATTCAGCGGGGCCAAGGAAATACGCAGTATTTT. Translated, it gives CASSFRIQRGQGNTQYF.